There are a few counts of the clone carrying this TCR beta chain. The antigen remains undetermined. These data belong to a study of response to subunit inactivated influenza vaccine. One entry per CDR3 protein results from TCRdb running MiXCR on the RT-PCR reads. Of just under 550,000 distinct CDR3 sequences in the sample, approximately 22% were seen once. Study-wide findings and caveats: Each seasonal influenza vaccination recruits few new T cells, the authors suggested.

These data were likewise used in another study, on T cells expressing NK-cell markers. Turning to that study: TCR beta cDNA was made by 5'RACE template switching with UMIs. Dominant NKG2C+ clonotypes made up about 1.0-7.5% of CD8+ T cells in several donors. These clonotypes also led the CD3+CD56-NKG2C+ fraction in a handful of donors.

The sequencing used CD4+ T cells sorted from PBMCs, collected 11 to 12 days after vaccination. The source is a man aged 50 to 60 who received an inactivated influenza vaccine.

For the CDR3, the DNA is TGCGCCAGCAGCTTGAGGGCCCACCGCCAAGAGACCCAGTACTTC. This encodes CASSLRAHRQETQYF. The V call is TRBV5-1, the J call TRBJ2-5, with D unresolved. V was pared by 1 base and J by 1 base, with 11 bases between. CDR1 and CDR2 (germline): SGHRS, YFSETQ. The CDR3 length is 15 residues. The variable domain in full, completed from reference TRBV5-1 and TRBJ2-5, reads KAGVTQTPRYLIKTRGQQVTLSCSPISGHRSVSWYQQTPGQGLQFLFEYFSETQRNKGNFPGRFSGRQFSNSRSEMNVSTLELGDSALYLCASSLRAHRQETQYFGPGTRLLVL.